The next 14 T cell receptor beta chains were all read from a single sample in a study of T cells after yellow fever vaccination. Via MiXCR, TCRdb re-called the 5' RACE reads, giving one row per CDR3 protein. In the table there are 620,000 or so distinct CDR3 sequences, about 12% of which are singletons. The specimen comprised PBMCs, sampled on the day of the yellow fever booster vaccination. Receptors were obtained from a man aged 25-45 years who received the YFV17D yellow fever vaccine.

This chain links TRBV7-3 with TRBJ2-7, with D possibly TRBD1 on 8 matching bases. Trimming removed 5 bases at V and 4 bases at J, with 15 bases between. The germline V gene encodes CDR1 SGHTA and CDR2 FQGTGA. CDR3 length: 14 amino acids. The CDR3 loop reads CASSQTGGEYEQYF. CDR3 nucleotide sequence: TGTGCCAGCAGCCAAACAGGGGGGGAATACGAGCAGTACTTC.

This clonotype was seen more than once but under ten times. V gene TRBV19 combines with J gene TRBJ1-2, with a tentative D call TRBD1 (6 bases). There are 15 residues in the CDR3. Germline loops: CDR1 LNHDA, CDR2 SQIVND (reference sequence). Trimming shortened V by 5 bases and J by 7 bases, and 20 bases separated the two germline ends. DNA for the CDR3: TGTGCCAGTAGTCTTCAAATAACAGGGCGTACTGGCTACACCTTC. Translated, it gives CASSLQITGRTGYTF.

This clonotype was found a few times. This rearrangement joins TRBV5-5 to TRBJ2-1; a weak D match, TRBD1 (6 bases). CDR1 SGHKS and CDR2 YYEKEE come from the germline V gene (reference sequence). Between the trimmed V and J ends, which lost 6 bases and 4 bases, there was a span of 14 bases. The CDR3 sequence is 14 residues long. The CDR3 loop reads CASTFTDRYNEQFF. The CDR3 DNA reads as TGTGCCAGCACCTTCACGGACAGATACAATGAGCAGTTCTTC.

This clonotype was counted between two and nine times. The chain employs TRBV18 and TRBJ2-3; D is ambiguous. The CDR3 is 14 amino acids. Germline CDR1 and CDR2: KGHSH and LQKENI. Trimming cost V 2 bases and J 3 bases, with 9 bases left between them. The CDR3 bases are TGTGCCAGCTCACCAGGAATAGCAACAGATACGCAGTATTTT. Translation gives CASSPGIATDTQYF.

The V and J genes are TRBV12-3 or TRBV12-4 and TRBJ2-1; 8 bases map to TRBD2. V lost 7 bases to trimming and J lost 12 bases; unmatched junction nucleotides: 23. CDR3 length: 17 residues. The CDR3 DNA follows: TGTGCCAGCAATGGGGGGGGCGTAGCGGGACGACGGAAGGTGCAGTTCTTC. Amino acid sequence: CASNGGGVAGRRKVQFF.

The rearrangement uses TRBV7-8 and TRBJ2-3, with 7 nucleotides matching TRBD2. This CDR3 region has 16 residues. Germline CDR1 is SGHVS and CDR2 is FQNEAQ. Losses at the gene ends were 6 bases for V and 2 bases for J; bases not matched to a gene: 11. CDR3 in DNA: TGTGCCAGCAGACTCCTAGCGGAGCTAAACACAGATACGCAGTATTTT. Amino acids: CASRLLAELNTDTQYF.

V and J are TRBV7-2 and TRBJ1-5; D is unclear. V dropped 2 bases and J dropped 0 bases, with 11 bases sitting between them. CDR1 and CDR2 from the germline V gene are SGHTA and FQGNSA. This CDR3 comprises 16 residues. CDR3 DNA sequence: TGTGCCAGCAGCTTAAGCCACTACTATAGCAATCAGCCCCAGCATTTT. It translates to CASSLSHYYSNQPQHF.

This clonotype was observed a few times. This chain uses TRBV27 with TRBJ1-1; D uncertain. CDR1 and CDR2 (germline): MNHEY, SMNVEV (reference sequence). This CDR3 has 13 amino acids. With 3 bases removed from V and 4 bases from J, the gap between germline ends came to 9 bases. The CDR3 region is CASSFDITTEAFF. In DNA, the CDR3 is TGTGCCAGCAGTTTTGACATAACCACTGAAGCTTTCTTT.

This clonotype has a handful of counts. The chain combines TRBV28 with TRBJ2-3, with D perhaps matching TRBD2 (5 bases). V dropped 6 bases and J dropped 4 bases, with 14 bases sitting between them. The CDR3 sequence is 14 residues long. Germline values: CDR1 MDHEN, CDR2 SYDVKM. This CDR3 is CASRTTRAPDTQYF. The CDR3 region has the DNA TGTGCCAGCAGAACTACTAGAGCTCCAGATACGCAGTATTTT.

This clonotype came up a few times. The rearrangement links TRBV7-8 to TRBJ1-4; the D gene is possibly TRBD1 (6 bases). The CDR3 consists of 17 residues. Trimming left V 7 bases short and J 4 bases short, with 22 bases between. CDR1 and CDR2 from the germline V gene are SGHVS and FQNEAQ. The CDR3 region is CASTQGGGSRSNEKLFF. As DNA, the CDR3 is TGTGCCAGCACCCAAGGGGGGGGCAGCCGGAGTAATGAAAAACTGTTTTTT.

This chain joins TRBV10-3 and TRBJ2-3; D uncertain. Trimming stripped 2 bases from V and 6 bases from J, with 12 bases between. The length of the CDR3 is 14 residues. CDR1 is ENHRY, CDR2 SYGVKD, per germline. CDR3 coding DNA: TGTGCCATCAGTGAGCTCCTAGACCAGGATACGCAGTATTTT. It specifies CAISELLDQDTQYF.

This clonotype was counted between two and nine times. The CDR3 coding sequence is TGTGCCAGCAGTTCAGGGTTCACAGATACGCAGTATTTT. Its translation is CASSSGFTDTQYF. The rearrangement links TRBV12-3 or TRBV12-4 to TRBJ2-3; perhaps TRBD1 as D (5 bases). This CDR3 comprises 13 residues. Trimming removed 4 bases at V and 2 bases at J, with 7 bases between.

This clonotype was detected a few times. The chain recombines TRBV20-1 with TRBJ2-3, with D maybe TRBD2 (5 bases). CDR3 length: 13 amino acids. CDR1 is DFQATT and CDR2 is SNEGSKA in the germline V gene (reference sequence). V gave up 3 bases and J gave up 2 bases, with 9 bases separating them. CDR3 region: CSARGAPTDTQYF. CDR3 DNA sequence: TGCAGTGCTAGGGGAGCCCCCACAGATACGCAGTATTTT.

This clonotype was detected only a few times. The CDR3 region has the DNA TGTGCCAGCAGCTTAATGGGGGGGGGTGAAAAACTGTTTTTT. Translation gives CASSLMGGGEKLFF. The V and J genes are TRBV11-2 and TRBJ1-4, with a tentative D call TRBD1 (5 bases). The CDR3 covers 14 residues. Germline V lookup: CDR1 SGHAT, CDR2 FQNNGV. Trimming cost V 2 bases and J 7 bases, with 11 bases left between them. Using reference TRBV11-2 and TRBJ1-4 for the parts outside the CDR3, the full variable domain is EAGVAQSPRYKIIEKRQSVAFWCNPISGHATLYWYQQILGQGPKLLIQFQNNGVVDDSQLPKDRFSAERLKGVDSTLKIQPAKLEDSAVYLCASSLMGGGEKLFFGSGTQLSVL.